This T cell receptor beta chain was sequenced for a study of tumor-infiltrating lymphocytes in primary liver carcinoma (dated by TCRdb to the late 2010s). With regard to the full study: Of the five patients, three men and two women aged 30 to 69 years, four had hepatocellular carcinoma and one had combined HCC and intrahepatic cholangiocarcinoma. The five patients had tumors staged T1-T3 N0M0, with maximum diameters ranging from roughly 4 to 10 cm. The 25 or so tumor region samples were profiled with Agilent mRNA microarrays so that TCRbeta repertoire diversity could be related to the local molecular phenotype. A total of roughly 35 specimens from 5 patients went through TCRbeta repertoire sequencing, namely 25 tumor regions, 5 adjacent noncancerous liver tissues and 5 peripheral blood samples. The study combined TCRbeta repertoire sequencing, expression microarrays and whole-exome sequencing across five regions of each liver tumor, with adjacent normal tissue and blood. Reproducibility between technical replicate repertoires was high, with correlation coefficients above 0.95 and mean shared-clone rates about 0.9. Each sample produced about 3.5 to 7.5 million productive TCRbeta reads, and read depth showed no significant difference between tissue types.

The CDR3 starts with the cysteine, ends with the phenylalanine, and has 13 residues. Only the CDR3 part of the read is kept: 39 bases, read in frame from the first base. V loses 4 bases, J loses 2 bases, and the germline ends lie 10 bases apart. According to the germline V gene, CDR1 reads SGHDT and CDR2 reads YYEEEE. A constant-region primer and ProtoScript II reverse transcriptase were used to reverse-transcribe TCRbeta-specific cDNA from approximately 500 ng total RNA. The TCRbeta libraries were prepared through three rounds of nested multiplex PCR following a slightly modified ARM-PCR procedure. Multiplex TRBV1-TRBV30 forward primers and a Cbeta reverse primer were used in the first two PCR rounds, each of which was run for around 10 cycles. Sample barcodes and Illumina adapters were attached in a final 25-cycle PCR using Deep VentR polymerase. Before sequencing, amplicons between 200 and 500 bp were purified from gel using a QIAquick gel extraction kit. An Illumina HiSeq 2500 was used to sequence the TCRbeta amplicons, generating 250-bp paired-end reads. The study's processing was this. Quality trimming of reads was performed with Trimmomatic v0.33, and paired reads were merged with FLASH v1.2.11 so that full CDR3 sequences could be recovered. V, D and J germline segments were assigned to the rearranged TCRbeta sequences using MiGEC v1.2.1b. Clonotype statistics and Shannon-Wiener diversity indices were calculated with VDJtools v1.0.0. Except for diversity analysis, only each sample's 250 most abundant clonotypes were used in subsequent analyses to reduce sampling bias. Using fastp trimming at Q25 and MiXCR clonotype assembly, TCRdb reanalyzed the public sequencing data and kept in-frame beta chains. Under each unique CDR3 protein, matching rows form one entry showing the most common genes and DNA. The V and J calls come from TCRdb's annotation, not from the publication. Within this sample are 100,000 to 150,000 distinct CDR3 sequences, with 60% to 70% of them counted one time only. In total, the top ten clones hold around 9.7% of the sample.

General conclusions and limits of the study: With just a handful of patients in the study, the authors point out that the findings should be validated in a larger study. Because the samples were bulk and unsorted, CD4+ and CD8+ T cell repertoires could not be compared. Repertoire overlap was found to be higher between tumor regions (mean around 35%) than between tumor-adjacent (roughly 17%) or tumor-blood (around 15%) pairs, consistent with antigen-driven expansion. Just about 7.5-25% of top clones turned up in all five regions of a tumor, which suggests spatial heterogeneity among tumor-infiltrating T cells. Compared with blood, tumors had a significantly larger share of the repertoire taken up by the top 250 clones (p = 0.039). Because sequencing covered only the TCR beta chain and unpaired alpha chains were not captured, true repertoire diversity is likely underestimated.

Concerning this clonotype: No cognate antigen has been identified for it. Base-call qualities are not available, and no considerably larger clone is one nucleotide away.

Total RNA and DNA were co-extracted without cell sorting from around 20-30 mg of bulk tissue using the AllPrep DNA/RNA mini kit. Between late 2015 and March 2016, 5 or 6 patients in China with histopathologically diagnosed primary liver carcinoma had their tumors surgically resected. At the time of sampling, the patients were treatment-naive and had chronic HBV infection. Five spatially separated regions were sampled from each tumor: the superior, inferior, left-lateral and right-lateral poles, plus the tumor centre. Histology showed that every tumor sample contained more than 80% viable tumor cells. Fresh tumor and adjacent tissue pieces were bisected; one half was stored in RNAlater at -80°C, the other sent for histology.

The chain is encoded by TRBV5-6 joined to TRBJ2-7; a tentative D match to TRBD2 spans 6 bases. The receptor comes from a woman aged 55-69 years with primary liver carcinoma and hepatitis B virus infection. Sequenced material: liver tumor tissue from sampling region 1. The sample's cell subset or site, from its label and the paper: tumor region T1, superior pole. The DNA reads as follows: TGTGCCAGCAGCCTGGGACTCACCTACGAGCAGTACTTC. Its protein product is CASSLGLTYEQYF.